A selection of T cell receptor beta chains follows, all from one sample in a study of blood T cell repertoires in COVID-19. Method: immunoSEQ multiplex PCR; TCRdb's copy keeps in-frame clones and lacks some. The table includes under 150,000 clones, 75% to 90% detected once. The sequenced sample consisted of PBMCs or T cells enriched from blood (not recorded which). The receptors originated from a man in his fifties in a cohort exposed to, infected with or recovered from COVID-19 (not recorded which). CDR3s include the opening cysteine and the closing phenylalanine or tryptophan. Fields, in order: D gene, V gene, J gene, clone size, CDR3 protein, CDR3 DNA. A D gene is named only where the DNA matches it firmly. Some rows have no size entry. The others give once, few or many, or a class for an expanded clone.

>NA|TRBV18|TRBJ1-3|NA
CASSPTGDSGNTIYF
TGTGCCAGCTCACCGACGGGGGACTCTGGAAACACCATATATTTT
>TRBD1|TRBV2|TRBJ1-2|few
CASSLAYKQGWDGYTF
TGTGCCAGCAGCCTCGCTTACAAACAGGGGTGGGATGGCTACACCTTC
>NA|TRBV5-1|TRBJ1-1|NA
CASSPAGVSTEAFF
TGCGCCAGCAGCCCAGCAGGGGTGTCCACTGAAGCTTTCTTT
>NA|TRBV5-5|TRBJ2-7|NA
CASSSTYEQYF
TGTGCCAGCAGCTCCACCTACGAGCAGTACTTC
>NA|TRBV5-1|TRBJ2-1|NA
CASSTTPTGAYNEQFF
TGCGCCAGCAGCACGACCCCGACGGGGGCCTACAATGAGCAGTTCTTC
>NA|TRBV4-3|TRBJ2-7|NA
CASSQDPARGVEQYF
TGCGCCAGCAGCCAAGATCCAGCGCGGGGAGTCGAGCAGTACTTC
>NA|TRBV12-3/TRBV12-4|TRBJ1-1|NA
CASSPRQYTEAFF
TGTGCCAGCAGTCCTCGTCAGTACACTGAAGCTTTCTTT
>NA|TRBV11-3|TRBJ2-7|NA
CASSLEQGYEQYF
TGTGCCAGCAGCTTAGAACAGGGCTACGAGCAGTACTTC
>TRBD2|TRBV19|TRBJ2-3|NA
CASSIDGTSGRNTQYF
TGTGCCAGTAGTATCGATGGGACTAGCGGGAGAAATACGCAGTATTTT
>TRBD2|TRBV9|TRBJ2-7|few
CASSVGSGSSGGTPPYEQYF
TGTGCCAGCAGCGTAGGATCGGGGTCTAGCGGGGGGACTCCTCCCTACGAGCAGTACTTC
>TRBD2|TRBV29-1|TRBJ2-3|NA
CSVERGRDNTDTQYF
TGCAGCGTTGAACGCGGGAGGGATAACACAGATACGCAGTATTTT
>NA|TRBV27|TRBJ1-6|NA
CASSWGVDSPLHF
TGTGCCAGCAGTTGGGGAGTGGATTCACCCCTCCACTTT
>TRBD1|TRBV3-1/TRBV3-2|TRBJ1-6|NA
CASSQEWGTALNSPLHF
TGTGCCAGCAGCCAAGAGTGGGGGACAGCCCTTAATTCACCCCTCCACTTT
>TRBD1|TRBV19|TRBJ2-7|NA
CASSPRQGLYEQYF
TGTGCCAGTAGCCCCCGACAGGGTTTATACGAGCAGTACTTC
>NA|TRBV25-1|TRBJ1-1|NA
CASSVFTEAFF
TGTGCCAGCAGTGTCTTTACTGAAGCTTTCTTT
>TRBD1|TRBV19|TRBJ1-6|NA
CASSGGQGNSPLHF
TGTGCCAGTAGTGGCGGACAGGGGAATTCACCCCTCCACTTT
>NA|TRBV7-2|TRBJ1-3|NA
CASSLDSYLSGNTIYF
TGTGCCAGCAGCTTAGACTCATACCTCTCTGGAAACACCATATATTTT
>NA|TRBV6-5|TRBJ1-3|NA
CASSYSRVNTIYF
TGTGCCAGCAGTTACTCGAGGGTAAACACCATATATTTT
>TRBD1|TRBV7-9|TRBJ1-1|NA
CASSLQGAGNTEAFF
TGTGCCAGCAGCTTACAGGGGGCCGGGAACACTGAAGCTTTCTTT
>NA|TRBV30|TRBJ2-5|NA
CAWSVDSVETQYF
TGTGCCTGGAGTGTCGACTCGGTGGAGACCCAGTACTTC
>TRBD2|TRBV19|TRBJ2-3|NA
CASSGGSGRAAPEQYF
TGTGCCAGTAGTGGGGGAAGCGGGAGGGCTGCCCCTGAGCAGTATTTT
>NA|TRBV18|TRBJ1-1|NA
CASSLDRNTEAFF
TGTGCCAGCTCCCTGGACAGGAACACTGAAGCTTTCTTT
>NA|TRBV3-1/TRBV3-2|TRBJ1-5|NA
CASSQGLQSNQPQHF
TGTGCCAGCAGCCAAGGGCTACAGAGCAATCAGCCCCAGCATTTT
>NA|TRBV5-1|TRBJ2-7|NA
CASSLGSPYEQYF
TGCGCCAGCAGCTTGGGGAGCCCCTACGAGCAGTACTTC
>NA|TRBV19|TRBJ2-4|NA
CASSAGLNIQYF
TGTGCCAGTAGTGCAGGGTTAAACATTCAGTACTTC
>TRBD2|TRBV5-1|TRBJ2-1|NA
CASSLEGVSTSGINEQFF
TGCGCCAGCAGCTTGGAAGGGGTGTCTACTAGCGGGATCAATGAGCAGTTCTTC
>NA|TRBV2|TRBJ2-7|NA
CASSEVGAAAYEQYF
TGTGCCAGCAGTGAAGTAGGAGCGGCGGCCTACGAGCAGTACTTC
>NA|TRBV5-6|TRBJ1-2|NA
CASSLGQNYGYTF
TGTGCCAGCAGCTTGGGACAGAACTATGGCTACACCTTC
>NA|TRBV29-1|TRBJ1-2|few
CSVGAGPNYGYTF
TGCAGCGTTGGGGCAGGGCCTAACTATGGCTACACCTTC
>NA|TRBV7-6|TRBJ2-3|NA
CASSSALEGDTQYF
TGTGCCAGCAGCTCAGCCTTGGAGGGAGATACGCAGTATTTT
>NA|TRBV9|TRBJ2-2|NA
CASSAWASMNTGELFF
TGTGCCAGCAGCGCGTGGGCCTCTATGAACACCGGGGAGCTGTTTTTT
>NA|TRBV11-3|TRBJ1-1|once
CASSPGGATEAFF
TGTGCCAGCAGCCCCGGGGGAGCCACTGAAGCTTTCTTT
>NA|TRBV4-3|TRBJ1-6|NA
CASSQDRPASSYNSPLHF
TGCGCCAGCAGCCAAGACCGGCCAGCTAGCTCCTATAATTCACCCCTCCACTTT
>NA|TRBV3-1/TRBV3-2|TRBJ1-2|once
CASSQASNYGYTF
TGTGCCAGCAGCCAAGCTTCTAACTATGGCTACACCTTC
>TRBD2|TRBV7-2|TRBJ2-2|once
CASSPWGAGMAGELFF
TGTGCCAGCAGCCCCTGGGGAGCGGGGATGGCCGGGGAGCTGTTTTTT
>TRBD2|TRBV24-1|TRBJ2-3|NA
CATSDSSGRATDTQYF
TGTGCCACCAGTGATTCTAGCGGGAGGGCCACAGATACGCAGTATTTT
>NA|TRBV19|TRBJ1-6|NA
CASSIHGQSSYNSPLHF
TGTGCCAGTAGTATCCACGGACAGAGCTCCTATAATTCACCCCTCCACTTT
>TRBD2|TRBV9|TRBJ2-3|NA
CASSTSGTSGGTDTQYF
TGTGCCAGCAGCACTAGCGGGACTAGCGGGGGCACAGATACGCAGTATTTT
>NA|TRBV7-6|TRBJ2-7|NA
CASSLASTYEQYF
TGTGCCAGCAGCTTAGCAAGCACCTACGAGCAGTACTTC
>TRBD1|TRBV7-3|TRBJ1-5|NA
CASSLTVVGGQGGNQPQHF
TGTGCCAGCAGCTTAACGGTTGTGGGTGGACAGGGGGGCAATCAGCCCCAGCATTTT
>TRBD1|TRBV7-9|TRBJ1-1|NA
CASSPDRDYTEAFF
TGTGCCAGCAGCCCGGACAGGGATTACACTGAAGCTTTCTTT